This T cell receptor beta chain was recovered during a study of blood T cells in healthy people across ages. V was pared by 5 bases and J by 6 bases, with 13 bases between. This CDR3 is 14 amino acids long. Turning to this clonotype: Its antigen is unknown.

A J-beta primer mix and a sample-barcoded 5' primer were used in a second PCR of about 7 to 11 cycles. TCRdb re-analysed the 5' RACE reads in MiXCR, keeping a single row per CDR3 protein. The table shows under 2,000,000 distinct CDR3 sequences, with around 50% occurring only once. Study-wide points: The study found more naive CD4+ cells and higher diversity in long-lived than aged donors.

Peripheral blood samples of around 11 milliliters were drawn from each donor. The chain is built from TRBV6-7 and TRBJ1-4; TRBD1 might be the D (6 bases). TRBV6-7 qualifies as an ORF whose function is uncertain. Sequencing was performed on blood. The source is a woman between 35 and 50 years old in good health. CDR3 residues: CASSNQGSDEKLFF. The CDR3 coding sequence is TGTGCCAGCAGTAACCAGGGGTCGGATGAAAAACTGTTTTTT.